This T cell receptor beta chain is drawn from a study of blood T cell repertoires in COVID-19. V lost 1 base, J lost 7 bases, and 10 bases lay in between. CDR3 length: 13 amino acids. Germline V gives CDR1 SNHLY, CDR2 FYNNEI. The table came from immunoSEQ multiplex PCR; TCRdb's copy has only in-frame clones and leaves some out. The sample has 130,000 to 150,000 clones; about 89% are singletons. The sequenced material came from peripheral blood. The V call is TRBV2, the J call TRBJ2-5; a possible D gene is TRBD1 (6 bases). This clonotype was sampled from a man aged 45-65 years who had recovered from COVID-19. CDR3 residues: CASSEGGLGTQYF. For the CDR3, the DNA is TGTGCCAGCAGTGAAGGGGGGCTCGGGACCCAGTACTTC.